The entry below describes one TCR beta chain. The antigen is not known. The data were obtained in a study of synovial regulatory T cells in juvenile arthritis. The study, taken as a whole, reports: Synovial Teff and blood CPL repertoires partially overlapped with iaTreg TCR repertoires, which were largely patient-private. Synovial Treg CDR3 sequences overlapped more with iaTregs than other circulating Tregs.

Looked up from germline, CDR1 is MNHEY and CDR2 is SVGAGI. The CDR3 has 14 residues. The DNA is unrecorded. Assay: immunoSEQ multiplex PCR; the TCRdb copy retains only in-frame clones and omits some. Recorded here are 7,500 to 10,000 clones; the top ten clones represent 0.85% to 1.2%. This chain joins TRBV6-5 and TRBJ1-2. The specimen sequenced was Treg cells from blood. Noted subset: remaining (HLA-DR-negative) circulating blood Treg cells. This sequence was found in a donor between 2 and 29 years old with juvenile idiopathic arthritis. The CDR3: CASSHGGGSYGYTF.